The T cell receptor (beta chain) under discussion was sequenced for a study of regulatory T cells in long-lasting Graves disease. Stated time point: persistent/refractory GD, antithyroid drugs over 5 years with positive TRAb. Extracted PBMC RNA gave rise to the TCR library. This CDR3 is 13 amino acids long. V was clipped by 5 bases and J by 2 bases, with 9 bases between them. Per germline, CDR1 SGHVS and CDR2 FQNEAQ. The sample holds many counts of this clonotype. Through Arm-PCR of CDR3 regions and iRepertoire HTBI primers, TCR beta libraries were built. In TCRdb, the multiplex PCR reads were re-called with MiXCR into one record per CDR3 protein. The data hold 350,000 to 450,000 distinct CDR3 sequences, with about 20% observed a single time.

The sequence was collected from a female donor with Graves disease. This specimen was peripheral blood mononuclear cells (PBMCs), taken when the disease was refractory, from a patient treated with antithyroid drugs. The chain has TRBV7-8 and TRBJ1-1; D gene ambiguous. The CDR3 coding sequence is TGTGCCAGCAGCGTCCAGAGAAACACTGAAGCTTTCTTT. Its protein is CASSVQRNTEAFF.